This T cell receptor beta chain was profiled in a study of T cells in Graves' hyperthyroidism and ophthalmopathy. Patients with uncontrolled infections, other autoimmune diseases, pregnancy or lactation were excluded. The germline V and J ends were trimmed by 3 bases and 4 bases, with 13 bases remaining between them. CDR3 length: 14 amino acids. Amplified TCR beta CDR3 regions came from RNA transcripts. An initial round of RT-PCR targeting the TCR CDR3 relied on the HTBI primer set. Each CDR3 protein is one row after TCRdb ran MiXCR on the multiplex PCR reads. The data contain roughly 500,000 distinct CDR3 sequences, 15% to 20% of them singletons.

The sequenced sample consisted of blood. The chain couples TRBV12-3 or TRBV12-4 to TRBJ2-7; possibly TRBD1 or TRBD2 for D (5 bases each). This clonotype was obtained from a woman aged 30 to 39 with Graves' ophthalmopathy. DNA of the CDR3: TGTGCCAGCAGTTTCTCCCGGGACCTATACGAGCAGTACTTC. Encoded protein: CASSFSRDLYEQYF.